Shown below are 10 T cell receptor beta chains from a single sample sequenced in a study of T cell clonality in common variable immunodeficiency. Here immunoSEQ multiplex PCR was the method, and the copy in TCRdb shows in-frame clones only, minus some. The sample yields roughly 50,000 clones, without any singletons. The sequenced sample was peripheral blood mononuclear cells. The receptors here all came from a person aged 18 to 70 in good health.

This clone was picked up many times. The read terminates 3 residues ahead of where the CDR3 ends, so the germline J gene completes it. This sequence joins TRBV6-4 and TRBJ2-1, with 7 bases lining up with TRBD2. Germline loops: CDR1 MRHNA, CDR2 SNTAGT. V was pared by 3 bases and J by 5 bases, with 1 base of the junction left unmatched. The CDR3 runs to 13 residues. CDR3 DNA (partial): TGTGCCAGCAGTGAGCGGGAGCACAATGAG. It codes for CASSEREHNE. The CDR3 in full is CASSEREHNEQFF.

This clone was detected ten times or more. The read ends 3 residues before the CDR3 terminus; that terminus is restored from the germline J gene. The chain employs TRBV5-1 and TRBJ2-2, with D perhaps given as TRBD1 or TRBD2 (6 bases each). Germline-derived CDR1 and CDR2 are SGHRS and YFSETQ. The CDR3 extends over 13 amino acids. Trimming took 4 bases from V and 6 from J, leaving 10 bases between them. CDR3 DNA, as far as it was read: TGCGCCAGCAGCGGAGGGGGATCCGGGGAG. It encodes CASSGGGSGE. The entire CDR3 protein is CASSGGGSGELFF.

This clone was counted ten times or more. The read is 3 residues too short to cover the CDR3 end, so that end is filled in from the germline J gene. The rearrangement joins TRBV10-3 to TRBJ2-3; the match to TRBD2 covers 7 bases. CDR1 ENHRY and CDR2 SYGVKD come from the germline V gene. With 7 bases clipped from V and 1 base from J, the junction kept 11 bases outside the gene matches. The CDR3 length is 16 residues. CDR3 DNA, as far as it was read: TGTGCCATCAAAGAGGGAGGGGTATCCGGCACAGATACG. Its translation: CAIKEGGVSGTDT. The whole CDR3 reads CAIKEGGVSGTDTQYF.

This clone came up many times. The CDR3 loop reads CASSLAQGASETQYF. The CDR3 bases that were read are TGTGCCAGCAGCTTAGCACAGGGGGCGTCAGAGACC. The rearrangement links TRBV7-9 to TRBJ2-5; 9 nucleotides match TRBD1. The read terminates 3 residues ahead of where the CDR3 ends, so the germline J gene completes it. V dropped 0 bases and J dropped 4; count of bases not matched to a gene: 3. Germline CDR1 SEHNR, CDR2 FQNEAQ (reference sequence). The CDR3 totals 15 residues.

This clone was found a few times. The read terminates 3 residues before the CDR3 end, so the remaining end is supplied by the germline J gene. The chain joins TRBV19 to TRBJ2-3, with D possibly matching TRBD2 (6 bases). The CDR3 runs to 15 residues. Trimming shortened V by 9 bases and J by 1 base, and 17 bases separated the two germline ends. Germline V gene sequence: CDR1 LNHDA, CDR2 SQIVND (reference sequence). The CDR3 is CASATTSFGTDTQYF. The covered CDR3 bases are TGTGCCAGCGCAACGACTAGTTTTGGCACAGATACG.

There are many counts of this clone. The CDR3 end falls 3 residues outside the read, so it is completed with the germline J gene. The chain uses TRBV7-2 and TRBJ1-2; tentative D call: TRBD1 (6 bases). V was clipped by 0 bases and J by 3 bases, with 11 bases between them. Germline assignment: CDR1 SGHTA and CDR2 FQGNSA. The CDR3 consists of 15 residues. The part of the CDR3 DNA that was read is TGTGCCAGCAGCTTAGCCCGGGACAATTACTATGGC. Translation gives CASSLARDNYYG. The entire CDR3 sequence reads CASSLARDNYYGYTF.

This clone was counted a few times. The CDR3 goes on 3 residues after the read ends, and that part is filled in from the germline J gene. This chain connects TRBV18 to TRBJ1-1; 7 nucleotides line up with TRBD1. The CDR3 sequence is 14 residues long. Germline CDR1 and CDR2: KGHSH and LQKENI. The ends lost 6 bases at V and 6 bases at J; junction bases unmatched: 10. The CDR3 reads CASSLTGLGAEAFF. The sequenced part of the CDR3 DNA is TGTGCCAGCTCGCTGACAGGGTTGGGCGCTGAA.

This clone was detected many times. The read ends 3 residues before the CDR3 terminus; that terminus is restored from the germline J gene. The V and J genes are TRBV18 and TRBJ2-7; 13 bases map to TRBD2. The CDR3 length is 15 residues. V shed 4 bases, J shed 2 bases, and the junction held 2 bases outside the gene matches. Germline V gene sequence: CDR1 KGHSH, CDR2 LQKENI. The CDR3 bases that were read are TGTGCCAGCTCACTCGGGACTAGCGGGACCTACGAG. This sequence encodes CASSLGTSGTYE. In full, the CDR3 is CASSLGTSGTYEQYF.

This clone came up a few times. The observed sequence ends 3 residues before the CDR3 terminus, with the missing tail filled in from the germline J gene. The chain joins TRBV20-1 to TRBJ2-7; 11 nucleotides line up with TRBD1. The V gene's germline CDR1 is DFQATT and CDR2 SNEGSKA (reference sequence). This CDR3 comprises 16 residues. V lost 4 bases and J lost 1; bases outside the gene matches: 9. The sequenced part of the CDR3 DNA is TGCAGTGCTATTATCTTGGACAGGGGGCGATCCTACGAG. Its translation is CSAIILDRGRSYE. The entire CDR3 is CSAIILDRGRSYEQYF.

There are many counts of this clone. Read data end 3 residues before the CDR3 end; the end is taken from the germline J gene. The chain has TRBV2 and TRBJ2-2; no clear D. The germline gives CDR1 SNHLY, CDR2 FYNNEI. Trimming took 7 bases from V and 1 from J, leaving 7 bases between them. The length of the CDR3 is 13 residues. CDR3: CASKIQNTGELFF. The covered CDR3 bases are TGTGCCAGCAAAATACAGAACACCGGGGAG.